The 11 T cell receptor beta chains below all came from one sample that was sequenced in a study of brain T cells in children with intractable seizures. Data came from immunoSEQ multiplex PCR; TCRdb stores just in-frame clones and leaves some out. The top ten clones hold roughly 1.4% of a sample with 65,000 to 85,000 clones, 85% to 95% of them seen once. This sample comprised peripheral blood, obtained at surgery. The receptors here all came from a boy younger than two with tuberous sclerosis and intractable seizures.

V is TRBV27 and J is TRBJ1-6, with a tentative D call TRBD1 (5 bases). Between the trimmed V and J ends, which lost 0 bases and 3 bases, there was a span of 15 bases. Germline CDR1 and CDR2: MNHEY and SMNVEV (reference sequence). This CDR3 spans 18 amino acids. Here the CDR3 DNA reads TGTGCCAGCAGTTTATCGGCCGGGGGACGGTTCTATAATTCACCCCTCCACTTT. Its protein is CASSLSAGGRFYNSPLHF.

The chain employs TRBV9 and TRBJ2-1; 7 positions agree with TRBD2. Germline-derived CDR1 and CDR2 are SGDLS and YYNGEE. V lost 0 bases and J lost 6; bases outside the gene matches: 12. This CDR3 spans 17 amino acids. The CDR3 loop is CASSVEGGSLRSNEQFF. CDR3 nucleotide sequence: TGTGCCAGCAGCGTAGAGGGCGGGAGTTTAAGGAGCAATGAGCAGTTCTTC.

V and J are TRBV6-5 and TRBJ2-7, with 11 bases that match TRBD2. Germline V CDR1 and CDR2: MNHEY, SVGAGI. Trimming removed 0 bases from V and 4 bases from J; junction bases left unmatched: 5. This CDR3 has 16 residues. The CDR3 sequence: CASSYSTSGSSYEQYF. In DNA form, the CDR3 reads TGTGCCAGCAGTTACTCAACTAGCGGGAGCTCTTACGAGCAGTACTTC.

The CDR3 loop is CAISERIGASTDTQYF. In DNA, the CDR3 is TGTGCCATCAGTGAGCGAATAGGAGCTAGCACAGATACGCAGTATTTT. V is TRBV10-3 and J is TRBJ2-3; D gene ambiguous. V lost 2 bases and J lost 0, with 12 bases in between. This CDR3 contains 16 residues. Germline loops: CDR1 ENHRY, CDR2 SYGVKD.

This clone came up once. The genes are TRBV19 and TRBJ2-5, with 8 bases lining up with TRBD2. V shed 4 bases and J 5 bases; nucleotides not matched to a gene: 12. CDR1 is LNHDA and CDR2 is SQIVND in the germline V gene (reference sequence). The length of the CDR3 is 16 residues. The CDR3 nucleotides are TGTGCCAGTAGTAGGGGACTAGTAGCGAAATGGGAGACCCAGTACTTC. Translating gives CASSRGLVAKWETQYF.

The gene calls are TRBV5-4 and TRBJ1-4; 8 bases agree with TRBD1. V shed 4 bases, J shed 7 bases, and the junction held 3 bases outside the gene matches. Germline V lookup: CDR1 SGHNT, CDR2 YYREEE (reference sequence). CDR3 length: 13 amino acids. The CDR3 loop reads CASSGDRGEKLFF. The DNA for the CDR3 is TGTGCCAGCAGCGGTGACAGGGGTGAAAAACTGTTTTTT.

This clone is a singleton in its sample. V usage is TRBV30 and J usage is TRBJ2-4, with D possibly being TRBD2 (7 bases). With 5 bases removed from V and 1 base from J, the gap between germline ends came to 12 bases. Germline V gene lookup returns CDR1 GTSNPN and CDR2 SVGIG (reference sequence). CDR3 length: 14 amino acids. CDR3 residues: CAWGGAPAKNIQYF. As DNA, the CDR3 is TGTGCCTGGGGGGGGGCGCCGGCCAAAAACATTCAGTACTTC.

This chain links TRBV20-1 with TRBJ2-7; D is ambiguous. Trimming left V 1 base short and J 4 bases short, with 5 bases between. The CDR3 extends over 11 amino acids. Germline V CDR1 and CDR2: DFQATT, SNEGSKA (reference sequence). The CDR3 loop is CSARGKYEQYF. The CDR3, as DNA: TGCAGTGCTAGAGGAAAGTACGAGCAGTACTTC.

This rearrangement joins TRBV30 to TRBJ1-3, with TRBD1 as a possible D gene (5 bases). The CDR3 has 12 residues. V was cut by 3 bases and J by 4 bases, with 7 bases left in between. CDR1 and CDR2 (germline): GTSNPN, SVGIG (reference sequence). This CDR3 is CAWRGLGNTIYF. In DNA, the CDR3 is TGTGCCTGGAGGGGGCTGGGAAACACCATATATTTT.

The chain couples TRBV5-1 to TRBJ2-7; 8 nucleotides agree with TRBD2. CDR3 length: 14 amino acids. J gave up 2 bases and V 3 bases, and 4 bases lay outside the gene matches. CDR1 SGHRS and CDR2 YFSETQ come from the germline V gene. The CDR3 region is CASSSGGATYEQYF. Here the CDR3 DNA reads TGCGCCAGCAGCTCCGGGGGGGCGACCTACGAGCAGTACTTC.

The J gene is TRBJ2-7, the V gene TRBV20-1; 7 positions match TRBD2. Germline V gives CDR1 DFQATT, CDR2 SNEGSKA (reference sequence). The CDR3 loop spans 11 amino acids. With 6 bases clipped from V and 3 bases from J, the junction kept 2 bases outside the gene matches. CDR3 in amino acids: CSAWDYYEQYF. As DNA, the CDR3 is TGCAGTGCATGGGACTACTACGAGCAGTACTTC.